What follows is one TCR beta chain and its context. Antigen: not known. This sample is part of a study of a mutant IDH1 vaccine in newly diagnosed glioma. For the study at large: Treatment recipients were 62.5% male and about 40% female, and their mean age was around 40 years. The study, taken as a whole, reports: The authors found pseudoprogression apparently unrelated to changes in top peripheral T cell clonotypes.

Time point specified: baseline, week 1 (first vaccination visit). Treatment: pre-vaccination baseline after standard-of-care therapy. New WHO grade 3 or 4 astrocytomas that were IDH1-mutant and ATRX-lost occurred in the donors. Assay: immunoSEQ multiplex PCR; the TCRdb copy retains only in-frame clones and omits some. Of approximately 67,000 clones listed, 83% are singletons. The origin of this receptor is a woman aged 18-29 years with glioma. Some clones in this sample may be carry-over from other donors' samples. Sequencing was performed on peripheral blood mononuclear cells (PBMCs), taken from a glioma patient treated with radiotherapy, temozolomide or both.

This chain's CDR3 is CASSPGGAEATEAFF. The CDR3 nucleotides read TGTGCCAGCAGCCCAGGGGGCGCCGAAGCCACTGAAGCTTTCTTT. The chain is built from TRBV7-8 and TRBJ1-1; 8 nucleotides match TRBD1. After removal of 5 bases from V and 4 bases from J, the junction contained 9 bases not matched to a gene. CDR1 and CDR2 from the germline V gene are SGHVS and FQNEAQ. There are 15 residues in the CDR3.